What follows are 30 T cell receptor beta chains derived from one specimen sequenced in a study of shared clonotypes between healthy human individuals. The table came from immunoSEQ multiplex PCR; TCRdb's copy has only in-frame clones and leaves some out. The data contain about 2.4 million clones, under 95% of them singletons. The specimen was naive CD4+ T cells from PBMCs. Subset here: CD45RA+ positively selected. All receptors come from a man aged 18-30 years in good health. Some clones in this sample may be carry-over from other donors' samples.

The genes are TRBV28 and TRBJ2-5; D unclear. The germline V gene encodes CDR1 MDHEN and CDR2 SYDVKM. This CDR3 has 15 residues. Trimming cost V 6 bases and J 5 bases, with 19 bases left between them. CDR3 nucleotides: TGTGCCAGCAGCCCTGGCGGCTTGATGGGGGAGACCCAGTACTTC. Its translation is CASSPGGLMGETQYF.

The chain has TRBV7-3 and TRBJ2-3, with 15 bases aligning to TRBD2. V dropped 4 bases and J dropped 4; count of bases not matched to a gene: 3. Germline V lookup: CDR1 SGHTA, CDR2 FQGTGA. The CDR3 runs 16 residues. The CDR3 reads CASSSGLAGGPDTQYF. The CDR3 DNA reads TGTGCCAGCAGCTCAGGACTAGCGGGAGGGCCAGATACGCAGTATTTT.

The chain uses TRBV7-2 and TRBJ1-6, with D uncertain. The length of the CDR3 is 13 residues. The germline V gene has CDR1 SGHTA and CDR2 FQGNSA. V was shortened by 2 bases and J by 14 bases, with 13 bases between the two germline ends. The CDR3 sequence: CASSLPAPIALHF. CDR3 nucleotides: TGTGCCAGCAGCTTACCCGCCCCCATAGCCCTCCACTTT.

This chain joins TRBV18 and TRBJ2-7; D unresolved. Per the germline V gene, CDR1 is KGHSH and CDR2 is LQKENI. CDR3 length: 11 residues. The V end was cut by 4 bases, the J end by 7 bases, with 8 bases between. This chain's CDR3 is CASSLPGEQYF. CDR3 DNA: TGTGCCAGCTCACTCCCCGGGGAGCAGTACTTC.

The chain combines TRBV9 with TRBJ2-7, with 11 nucleotides matching TRBD1. Germline V lookup: CDR1 SGDLS, CDR2 YYNGEE. The CDR3 is 15 residues long. Trimming at V came to 4 bases and at J to 3 bases, leaving 6 bases not matched to a gene. The DNA for the CDR3 is TGTGCCAGCAGCCTCAGGACAGGGGGCGTCTACGAGCAGTACTTC. It encodes CASSLRTGGVYEQYF.

This chain uses TRBV5-1 with TRBJ1-2, with D possibly matching TRBD1 (6 bases). Per germline, CDR1 SGHRS and CDR2 YFSETQ. The CDR3 is 16 amino acids. The V and J ends lost 0 bases and 1 base respectively, with 13 bases between them. The CDR3 coding sequence is TGCGCCAGCAGCTTGGGGGACACCGGTTTTAACTATGGCTACACCTTC. It is translated as CASSLGDTGFNYGYTF.

The chain links TRBV5-4 to TRBJ2-1; 7 bases are shared with TRBD2. This CDR3 comprises 16 residues. Germline CDR1 SGHNT, CDR2 YYREEE (reference sequence). J lost 3 bases, V lost 4 bases, and 10 bases had no gene match. The CDR3 DNA follows: TGTGCCAGCAGCGCCACGAGCCAGCGGGGCTACAATGAGCAGTTCTTC. Encoded protein: CASSATSQRGYNEQFF.

V is TRBV5-1 and J is TRBJ2-1, with TRBD2 matching 8 bases. V lost 7 bases to trimming and J lost 10 bases; unmatched junction nucleotides: 19. CDR1 and CDR2 (germline): SGHRS, YFSETQ. This CDR3 has 16 residues. CDR3 coding DNA: TGCGCCAGCGGATCCGATAGCGGGACTATCTTTGGGGAGCAGTTCTTC. Amino acid sequence: CASGSDSGTIFGEQFF.

The chain combines TRBV2 with TRBJ2-5, with D uncertain. Germline assignment: CDR1 SNHLY and CDR2 FYNNEI. Between the trimmed V and J ends, which lost 9 bases and 2 bases, there was a span of 10 bases. The CDR3 runs to 12 residues. The CDR3 sequence is CASKNDQETQYF. CDR3 nucleotide sequence: TGTGCCAGTAAGAACGATCAAGAGACCCAGTACTTC.

As DNA, the CDR3 is TGTGCCAGCAGGGAGGGTGGGAACACTGAAGCTTTCTTT. Protein sequence: CASREGGNTEAFF. This rearrangement joins TRBV6-6 to TRBJ1-1; D unclear. Germline V gene lookup returns CDR1 MNHNY and CDR2 SVGAGI (reference sequence). The CDR3 spans 13 residues. Trimming left V 6 bases short and J 1 base short, with 9 bases between.

This clone was seen only once. Different DNA sequences within this sample yield the same CDR3. Here the CDR3 reads CASRGQSNQPQHF. The CDR3 coding sequence is TGTGCCAGCAGGGGACAAAGCAATCAGCCCCAGCATTTT. The chain combines TRBV6-1 with TRBJ1-5; TRBD1 might be the D (6 bases). CDR1 MNHNS and CDR2 SASEGT come from the germline V gene. The germline V and J ends were trimmed by 6 bases and 1 base, with 7 bases remaining between them. The CDR3 runs 13 residues.

V usage is TRBV7-3 and J usage is TRBJ2-1; D is tentatively TRBD1 or TRBD2 (5 bases each). This CDR3 is 13 amino acids long. V dropped 8 bases and J dropped 8 bases, with 16 bases sitting between them. CDR1 is SGHTA and CDR2 is FQGTGA in the germline V gene. CDR3 sequence reads: CASRDLLLDEQFF. In DNA form, the CDR3 reads TGTGCCAGCCGGGACCTACTTCTGGATGAGCAGTTCTTC.

The genes are TRBV6-5 and TRBJ2-1, with TRBD2 identical over 8 bases. Germline V gene sequence: CDR1 MNHEY, CDR2 SVGAGI. V lost 7 bases to trimming and J lost 0 bases; unmatched junction nucleotides: 2. The CDR3 totals 14 residues. CDR3 sequence: CASMSGSSYNEQFF. In DNA form, the CDR3 reads TGTGCCAGCATGAGCGGGAGCTCCTACAATGAGCAGTTCTTC.

The V gene is TRBV6-4, the J gene TRBJ1-1; TRBD1 is a possible D gene (6 bases). The V and J ends lost 4 bases and 0 bases respectively, with 12 bases between them. This CDR3 has 15 amino acids. Germline V CDR1 and CDR2: MRHNA, SNTAGT. CDR3: CASSVETGLNTEAFF. The CDR3 coding sequence is TGTGCCAGCAGTGTTGAGACAGGACTGAACACTGAAGCTTTCTTT.

Only a few counts were recorded for this clone. The chain recombines TRBV16 with TRBJ1-2; D is perhaps TRBD1 (5 bases). With 5 bases removed from V and 8 bases from J, the gap between germline ends came to 21 bases. Germline values: CDR1 KGHSY, CDR2 FQNENV. The length of the CDR3 is 15 residues. The CDR3 reads CASSNELTGTAGYTF. CDR3 DNA: TGTGCCAGCAGCAATGAACTAACCGGGACGGCAGGCTACACCTTC.

The rearrangement uses TRBV10-1 and TRBJ2-3; 7 positions match TRBD2. The V gene end was trimmed by 2 bases and the J gene end by 4 bases; junction bases not matched to a gene: 9. This CDR3 has 16 residues. CDR1 is WNHNN, CDR2 SYGVQD, per germline (reference sequence). CDR3 amino acids: CASSERSGKMADTQYF. The CDR3, as DNA: TGCGCCAGCAGTGAGAGAAGCGGGAAAATGGCAGATACGCAGTATTTT.

This clone appeared once. V and J are TRBV5-1 and TRBJ1-1, with TRBD1 as a possible D gene (6 bases). Trimming removed 0 bases from V and 4 bases from J, with 7 bases in between. The V gene's germline CDR1 is SGHRS and CDR2 YFSETQ. CDR3 length: 13 residues. CDR3 bases: TGCGCCAGCAGCTTGGTCAGGGGCACTGAAGCTTTCTTT. Amino acid sequence: CASSLVRGTEAFF.

The chain recombines TRBV7-8 with TRBJ1-2, with D possibly matching TRBD1 (5 bases). This CDR3 is built from 16 residues. Trimming took off 2 bases at V and 2 bases at J, with 15 bases between the two ends. CDR1 and CDR2 (germline): SGHVS, FQNEAQ. The CDR3 spells CASSLRRGGGNYGYTF. CDR3 coding DNA: TGTGCCAGCAGCTTACGGAGGGGAGGTGGGAACTATGGCTACACCTTC.

V usage is TRBV27 and J usage is TRBJ2-7; D ambiguous. Trimming left V 6 bases short and J 0 bases short, with 15 bases between. This CDR3 contains 15 residues. Germline CDR1 is MNHEY and CDR2 is SMNVEV (reference sequence). The DNA of the CDR3 is TGTGCCAGCAGCCCGGTCCAACCCAGCTCCTACGAGCAGTACTTC. Protein sequence: CASSPVQPSSYEQYF.

The chain carries TRBV27 and TRBJ2-7; TRBD2 is a possible D gene (5 bases). Trimming left V 5 bases short and J 2 bases short, with 16 bases between. This CDR3 spans 15 amino acids. CDR1 and CDR2 from the germline V gene are MNHEY and SMNVEV (reference sequence). CDR3 bases: TGTGCCAGCAGTCTGGGCCTAGCTACACCCTACGAGCAGTACTTC. As protein: CASSLGLATPYEQYF.

CDR3 sequence: CASSFGRGEYTGELFF. The CDR3 coding sequence is TGTGCCAGCAGCTTTGGTCGGGGAGAATACACCGGGGAGCTGTTTTTT. This sequence joins TRBV7-6 and TRBJ2-2; TRBD2 might be the D (5 bases). The V gene lost 3 bases and the J gene lost 3 bases, with 14 bases spanning the gap. The CDR3 is 16 amino acids. The germline V gene encodes CDR1 SGHVS and CDR2 FNYEAQ.

This chain connects TRBV7-2 to TRBJ1-2, with D possibly TRBD1 on 6 matching bases. Germline V gene lookup returns CDR1 SGHTA and CDR2 FQGNSA. The CDR3 loop spans 15 amino acids. V shed 1 base and J shed 3 bases, with 12 bases lying between them. CDR3 amino acids: CASSLGGAGDYGYTF. CDR3 bases: TGTGCCAGCAGCTTAGGAGGTGCAGGGGACTATGGCTACACCTTC.

This clone was seen just once. The rearrangement uses TRBV7-9 and TRBJ1-4; TRBD1 aligns across 11 bases. Losses at the gene ends were 3 bases for V and 7 bases for J; bases not matched to a gene: 7. The CDR3 totals 16 residues. Germline CDR1 is SEHNR and CDR2 is FQNEAQ (reference sequence). The CDR3 DNA is TGTGCCAGCAGCTTTGACCCGGGACAGGGGGGTGAAAAACTGTTTTTT. Its protein is CASSFDPGQGGEKLFF.

The chain carries TRBV6-6 and TRBJ2-4; D is possibly TRBD1 (6 bases). V was cut by 7 bases and J by 2 bases, with 12 bases left in between. The CDR3 spans 14 residues. The V gene's germline CDR1 is MNHNY and CDR2 SVGAGI (reference sequence). CDR3 region: CASTKDRTKNIQYF. The DNA for the CDR3 is TGTGCCAGCACCAAAGACAGGACCAAAAACATTCAGTACTTC.

This chain joins TRBV14 and TRBJ2-7, with D perhaps assigned TRBD1 or TRBD2 (5 bases each). V gave up 5 bases and J gave up 9 bases, with 20 bases separating them. The CDR3 consists of 14 residues. CDR1 and CDR2 from the germline V gene are SGHDN and FVKESK. This chain's CDR3 is CASSGILREGPQYF. The CDR3 coding sequence is TGTGCCAGCAGCGGGATCTTGAGAGAGGGACCGCAGTACTTC.

The chain links TRBV7-6 to TRBJ1-1; D call uncertain. The CDR3 extends over 13 amino acids. Germline V gives CDR1 SGHVS, CDR2 FNYEAQ. Trimming shortened V by 2 bases and J by 1 base, and 5 bases separated the two germline ends. The CDR3 sequence: CASSLIANTEAFF. The DNA of the CDR3 is TGTGCCAGCAGCTTAATTGCGAACACTGAAGCTTTCTTT.

The gene calls are TRBV30 and TRBJ2-3; perhaps TRBD1 as D (6 bases). V was cut by 1 base and J by 0 bases, with 11 bases left in between. This CDR3 is built from 15 residues. The germline CDR1 and CDR2 sequences are GTSNPN and SVGIG (reference sequence). CDR3 in DNA: TGTGCCTGGAGTGATTGGGGGCTGAGCACAGATACGCAGTATTTT. This gives the protein CAWSDWGLSTDTQYF. Drawing the rest from reference TRBV30 and TRBJ2-3, the complete variable domain is SQTIHQWPATLVQPVGSPLSLECTVEGTSNPNLYWYRQAAGRGLQLLFYSVGIGQISSEVPQNLSASRPQDRQFILSSKKLLLSDSGFYLCAWSDWGLSTDTQYFGPGTRLTVL.

The CDR3 DNA reads TGTGCCAGCAGCCTTGGGGACATTCAGTACTTC. Amino acids: CASSLGDIQYF. The chain couples TRBV7-2 to TRBJ2-4; the D is unclear. The CDR3 extends over 11 amino acids. CDR1 is SGHTA, CDR2 FQGNSA, per germline. V was cut by 5 bases and J by 8 bases, with 7 bases left in between.

This chain connects TRBV7-8 to TRBJ2-7; D possibly uses TRBD1 or TRBD2 (5 bases each). Trimming shortened V by 6 bases and J by 0 bases, and 15 bases separated the two germline ends. CDR1 SGHVS and CDR2 FQNEAQ come from the germline V gene. The CDR3 sequence is 15 residues long. The CDR3 loop reads CASSQWGPSSYEQYF. The CDR3 bases are TGTGCCAGCAGTCAATGGGGACCGAGCTCCTACGAGCAGTACTTC. Drawing the rest from reference TRBV7-8 and TRBJ2-7, the complete variable domain is GAGVSQSPRYKVAKRGQDVALRCDPISGHVSLFWYQQALGQGPEFLTYFQNEAQLDKSGLPSDRFFAERPEGSVSTLKIQRTQQEDSAVYLCASSQWGPSSYEQYFGPGTRLTVT.

The chain has TRBV27 and TRBJ1-5; no definite D call. With 6 bases removed from V and 6 bases from J, the gap between germline ends came to 12 bases. CDR3 size: 13 residues. Per the germline V gene, CDR1 is MNHEY and CDR2 is SMNVEV (reference sequence). The CDR3 reads CASRQRQAQPQHF. The CDR3 DNA reads as TGTGCCAGCAGACAGAGGCAGGCTCAGCCCCAGCATTTT.